Below, 30 T cell receptor beta chains from the same sample are listed, as sequenced in a study of neurological immune-mediated disorders. TCRdb processed the 5' RACE reads anew with MiXCR; each CDR3 protein has one entry. This table has 25,000 to 30,000 distinct CDR3 sequences, roughly 25% appearing once. Material for sequencing was CD4+ T cells from blood. These TCRs come from a man between 45 and 60 years old with HTLV-1-associated myelopathy (HAM/TSP).

This clonotype was observed at least ten times. The J gene is TRBJ1-1, the V gene TRBV20-1; tentatively, D is TRBD1 (5 bases). This CDR3 is built from 12 residues. Per the germline V gene, CDR1 is DFQATT and CDR2 is SNEGSKA (reference sequence). Trimming removed 4 bases from V and 4 bases from J, with 10 bases in between. The CDR3 DNA follows: TGCAGTGCTATAGGCAGGGCCACTGAAGCTTTCTTT. Translating gives CSAIGRATEAFF.

This clonotype appeared many times. V gene TRBV7-8 combines with J gene TRBJ1-2; D call uncertain. Germline CDR1 is SGHVS and CDR2 is FQNEAQ. V lost 1 base, J lost 4 bases, and 13 bases lay in between. The CDR3 is 15 amino acids. CDR3 region: CASSLVPESRYGYTF. For the CDR3, the DNA is TGTGCCAGCAGCTTAGTTCCAGAGAGTCGCTATGGCTACACCTTC.

This clonotype came up many times. The chain employs TRBV10-1 and TRBJ1-1; no reliable D call. This CDR3 comprises 13 residues. The germline gives CDR1 WNHNN, CDR2 SYGVQD (reference sequence). V was cut by 6 bases and J by 3 bases, with 11 bases left in between. CDR3: CASRRQDDTEAFF. For the CDR3, the DNA is TGCGCCAGCAGACGGCAGGACGACACTGAAGCTTTCTTT.

This sequence joins TRBV12-3 or TRBV12-4 and TRBJ2-1; 10 bases are a match to TRBD2. CDR3 length equals 15 residues. V was pared by 3 bases and J by 10 bases, with 9 bases of the junction left unmatched. The CDR3 sequence: CASSFGLAGGMEQFF. The CDR3 nucleotides read TGTGCCAGCAGTTTCGGTTTAGCGGGGGGTATGGAGCAGTTCTTC.

This clonotype was seen repeatedly, ten times or more. The chain employs TRBV11-3 and TRBJ2-2, with no clear D. The CDR3 length is 15 residues. The germline V gene has CDR1 SGHNT and CDR2 YENEEA. V lost 3 bases and J lost 0, with 8 bases in between. The CDR3, as DNA: TGTGCCAGCAGCTTGGGAAACGCGAACACCGGGGAGCTGTTTTTT. Amino acid sequence: CASSLGNANTGELFF.

In regard to this clonotype: An end of the junction differs from the germline gene, which may be a read error. The rearrangement links TRBV20-1 to TRBJ2-7; D ambiguous. Germline V gene data show CDR1 as DFQATT and CDR2 as SNEGSKA (reference sequence). The CDR3 has 12 residues. The CDR3 DNA follows: TGCAGTGCTCCCGATCATGGCTACCAGCAGTACTTC. Its translation is CSAPDHGYQQYF.

There are many counts of this clonotype. The CDR3 DNA follows: TGCGCCAGCAGCCGTGAGGGACAAACCTACGAGCAGTACTTC. Translated: CASSREGQTYEQYF. The chain is built from TRBV5-1 and TRBJ2-7; TRBD1 might be the D (6 bases). The CDR3 has 14 residues. V lost 4 bases, J lost 2 bases, and 13 bases lay in between. The germline V gene has CDR1 SGHRS and CDR2 YFSETQ.

The chain joins TRBV20-1 to TRBJ2-1, with 8 bases fitting TRBD2. The germline V gene has CDR1 DFQATT and CDR2 SNEGSKA (reference sequence). The CDR3 runs to 13 residues. After removal of 6 bases from V and 7 bases from J, the junction contained 8 bases not matched to a gene. CDR3 amino acids: CSASSGGRNEQFF. The CDR3 nucleotides are TGCAGTGCCTCGAGCGGGGGTAGGAATGAGCAGTTCTTC.

This sequence joins TRBV18 and TRBJ2-7; D may be TRBD2 (6 bases). Germline loops: CDR1 KGHSH, CDR2 LQKENI. The CDR3 loop spans 15 amino acids. V lost 4 bases, J lost 2 bases, and 15 bases lay in between. The CDR3 spells CASSQRVTSTYEQYF. CDR3 coding DNA: TGTGCCAGCTCACAGCGGGTGACTAGTACCTACGAGCAGTACTTC.

In this sample, this clonotype turned up many times. V usage is TRBV5-1 and J usage is TRBJ1-1; 11 positions match TRBD1. V dropped 4 bases and J dropped 3; count of bases not matched to a gene: 5. Germline V gene sequence: CDR1 SGHRS, CDR2 YFSETQ. The CDR3 is 15 amino acids. DNA of the CDR3: TGCGCCAGCAGCACCGGACAGGGGGCGTACACTGAAGCTTTCTTT. Translated: CASSTGQGAYTEAFF.

This clonotype has only a few counts. V gene TRBV29-1 combines with J gene TRBJ1-2, with D possibly TRBD1 on 6 matching bases. V was clipped by 3 bases and J by 3 bases, with 8 bases between them. This CDR3 has 12 residues. Germline values: CDR1 SQVTM, CDR2 ANQGSEA. CDR3 bases: TGCAGCGTTGAGAGACAGGACTATGGCTACACCTTC. This translates into CSVERQDYGYTF.

This clonotype was observed at least ten times. CDR3 residues: CASRRSGLASYNEQFF. The CDR3, as DNA: TGTGCCAGCAGGCGGTCGGGACTAGCCTCCTACAATGAGCAGTTCTTC. The rearrangement uses TRBV5-5 and TRBJ2-1; 9 bases agree with TRBD2. CDR3 length: 16 residues. The ends lost 5 bases at V and 0 bases at J; junction bases unmatched: 6. From germline, CDR1 is SGHKS and CDR2 YYEKEE (reference sequence).

This clonotype has just a few counts. This sequence joins TRBV5-6 and TRBJ2-6; a weak D match, TRBD1 (5 bases). Germline lookup yields CDR1 SGHDT and CDR2 YYEEEE. The CDR3 consists of 16 residues. Trimming cost V 6 bases and J 1 base, with 14 bases left between them. CDR3 coding DNA: TGTGCCAGCATGACAGCAACTTTGTCTGGGGCCAACGTCCTGACTTTC. Protein: CASMTATLSGANVLTF.

This clonotype was seen repeatedly, ten times or more. The rearrangement uses TRBV6-5 and TRBJ1-6; the D is unclear. The CDR3 covers 12 residues. V was pared by 10 bases and J by 10 bases, with 14 bases between. Germline V CDR1 and CDR2: MNHEY, SVGAGI. The CDR3 spells CATRGWYSPLHF. The CDR3 DNA reads TGTGCCACCCGCGGTTGGTACTCACCCCTCCACTTT.

This clonotype was seen repeatedly, ten times or more. The chain combines TRBV5-1 with TRBJ1-6; no clear D gene. This CDR3 spans 17 amino acids. V dropped 7 bases and J dropped 5 bases, with 22 bases sitting between them. Germline loops: CDR1 SGHRS, CDR2 YFSETQ. The CDR3 reads CASGRREGPEDNSPLHF. The CDR3 DNA is TGCGCCAGCGGAAGAAGGGAAGGTCCCGAAGATAATTCACCCCTCCACTTT.

Many counts were recorded for this clonotype. V and J are TRBV18 and TRBJ1-5, with D tentatively TRBD1 (5 bases). The CDR3 extends over 14 amino acids. V lost 2 bases to trimming and J lost 8 bases, with 13 bases between them. CDR1 is KGHSH and CDR2 is LQKENI in the germline V gene. CDR3 in amino acids: CASSPGQGGEPQHF. The CDR3, as DNA: TGTGCCAGCTCACCAGGGCAGGGTGGTGAGCCCCAGCATTTT.

This clonotype has ten or more counts. V usage is TRBV6-5 and J usage is TRBJ1-2; TRBD1 agrees at 11 bases. Germline V gene lookup returns CDR1 MNHEY and CDR2 SVGAGI. The CDR3 is 15 amino acids. Written as DNA, the CDR3 is TGTGCTACGACCCGGACAGGGGGCGATGACTATGGCTACACCTTC. Translation: CATTRTGGDDYGYTF.

This clonotype occurred many times. The chain couples TRBV7-9 to TRBJ1-5, with 11 bases aligning to TRBD1. J lost 6 bases, V lost 5 bases, and 6 bases had no gene match. The CDR3 has 15 amino acids. Germline loops: CDR1 SEHNR, CDR2 FQNEAQ (reference sequence). The CDR3 loop is CASSVGTGGFQPQHF. In DNA, the CDR3 is TGTGCCAGCAGCGTCGGGACAGGGGGTTTTCAGCCCCAGCATTTT.

This clonotype has ten or more counts. V is TRBV5-1 and J is TRBJ1-4; the match to TRBD1 covers 8 bases. After removal of 4 bases from V and 3 bases from J, the junction contained 5 bases not matched to a gene. The CDR3 has 15 amino acids. Germline assignment: CDR1 SGHRS and CDR2 YFSETQ. The CDR3 reads CASSPGQGPNEKLFF. The CDR3 DNA follows: TGCGCCAGCAGCCCTGGACAGGGACCTAATGAAAAACTGTTTTTT.

This clonotype was seen at least ten times. V and J are TRBV15 and TRBJ2-7; the match to TRBD2 covers 8 bases. The J segment lost 0 bases and the V segment lost 0 bases, leaving 7 bases of the junction unmatched. The CDR3 runs 17 residues. Germline values: CDR1 LNHNV, CDR2 YYDKDF (reference sequence). The CDR3 nucleotides are TGTGCCACCAGCAGAGATCGTATAGCGGGAAACTCCTACGAGCAGTACTTC. Translating it yields CATSRDRIAGNSYEQYF. Complete variable domain (other parts from reference TRBV15 and TRBJ2-7): DAMVIQNPRYQVTQFGKPVTLSCSQTLNHNVMYWYQQKSSQAPKLLFHYYDKDFNNEADTPDNFQSRRPNTSFCFLDIRSPGLGDTAMYLCATSRDRIAGNSYEQYFGPGTRLTVT.

This sequence joins TRBV18 and TRBJ1-1, with TRBD1 matching over 10 bases. The CDR3 has 15 amino acids. Germline V gives CDR1 KGHSH, CDR2 LQKENI. V was clipped by 4 bases and J by 4 bases; unmatched bases: 6. The chain's CDR3 is CASSQDRGRFTEAFF. The CDR3 DNA reads as TGTGCCAGCTCACAGGACAGGGGGAGGTTCACTGAAGCTTTCTTT. The full variable domain, rest sourced from reference TRBV18 and TRBJ1-1, is NAGVMQNPRHLVRRRGQEARLRCSPMKGHSHVYWYRQLPEEGLKFMVYLQKENIIDESGMPKERFSAEFPKEGPSILRIQQVVRGDSAAYFCASSQDRGRFTEAFFGQGTRLTVV.

Ten or more counts support this clonotype. The rearrangement joins TRBV7-8 to TRBJ2-1; the D is unclear. Germline CDR1 reads SGHVS; CDR2 reads FQNEAQ. V was shortened by 0 bases and J by 4 bases, with 16 bases between the two germline ends. This CDR3 has 17 residues. The CDR3 loop is CASSLAGFVSVYNEQFF. The CDR3 nucleotides read TGTGCCAGCAGCTTAGCGGGTTTTGTAAGCGTTTACAATGAGCAGTTCTTC.

This clonotype is labeled as medium-sized (0.01 to 0.1%). This chain connects TRBV15 to TRBJ2-5; no reliable D call. Trimming took 0 bases from V and 0 from J, leaving 8 bases between them. This CDR3 spans 15 amino acids. CDR1 is LNHNV and CDR2 is YYDKDF in the germline V gene (reference sequence). The CDR3 here is CATSREVSDQETQYF. The CDR3 coding sequence is TGTGCCACCAGCAGAGAAGTATCCGACCAAGAGACCCAGTACTTC.

The chain links TRBV19 to TRBJ1-1; no definite D call. The CDR3 is 14 residues long. V dropped 2 bases and J dropped 1 base, with 8 bases sitting between them. The V gene's germline CDR1 is LNHDA and CDR2 SQIVND (reference sequence). CDR3 region: CASSISGTNTEAFF. The DNA for the CDR3 is TGTGCCAGTAGTATATCGGGTACGAACACTGAAGCTTTCTTT.

This clonotype has at least ten counts. This chain joins TRBV20-1 and TRBJ1-4, with unresolved D. Germline assignment: CDR1 DFQATT and CDR2 SNEGSKA (reference sequence). V lost 2 bases to trimming and J lost 11 bases, with 15 bases between them. CDR3 length: 13 amino acids. The CDR3 DNA is TGCAGTGCTAGACCTCCCCCGGGCGGGAAACTGTTTTTT. Its protein is CSARPPPGGKLFF.

This clonotype was detected ten times or more. The chain carries TRBV20-1 and TRBJ2-2; D is perhaps TRBD1 (6 bases). The CDR3 has 15 residues. Germline V gives CDR1 DFQATT, CDR2 SNEGSKA (reference sequence). Trimming left V 0 bases short and J 3 bases short, with 11 bases between. Written as DNA, the CDR3 is TGCAGTGCTAGAGATAACAGGGACCACACCGGGGAGCTGTTTTTT. It is translated as CSARDNRDHTGELFF.

This chain joins TRBV18 and TRBJ1-5; 7 positions agree with TRBD1. The CDR3 runs 18 residues. Germline trimming cut 5 bases from V and 10 bases from J; bases unmatched to any gene: 23. Germline-derived CDR1 and CDR2 are KGHSH and LQKENI. This CDR3 reads CASSSIVPGDRDARPQHF. The CDR3 nucleotides read TGTGCCAGCTCATCCATCGTACCCGGGGACAGAGACGCACGACCCCAGCATTTT. Full variable domain (remainder filled in from reference TRBV18 and TRBJ1-5): NAGVMQNPRHLVRRRGQEARLRCSPMKGHSHVYWYRQLPEEGLKFMVYLQKENIIDESGMPKERFSAEFPKEGPSILRIQQVVRGDSAAYFCASSSIVPGDRDARPQHFGDGTRLSIL.

This clonotype has a count of ten or more. The rearrangement uses TRBV7-2 and TRBJ1-2; 7 nucleotides match TRBD1. V lost 5 bases and J lost 0; bases outside the gene matches: 12. CDR3 length: 17 residues. Germline assignment: CDR1 SGHTA and CDR2 FQGNSA. CDR3 nucleotides: TGTGCCAGCAGCCTACAGGGACAGCGGGGGGCTAACTATGGCTACACCTTC. This translates into CASSLQGQRGANYGYTF.

J is TRBJ2-7 and V is TRBV5-1; perhaps TRBD1 as D (6 bases). CDR1 SGHRS and CDR2 YFSETQ come from the germline V gene. The CDR3 sequence is 15 residues long. The V end lost 0 bases, the J end lost 6 bases, and 16 bases lay between the germline ends. In nucleotides, the CDR3 is TGCGCCAGCAGCTTGGCTTCAGGGGATTGGAGCGAGCAGTACTTC. Residues: CASSLASGDWSEQYF. Variable domain in full (rest from reference TRBV5-1 and TRBJ2-7): KAGVTQTPRYLIKTRGQQVTLSCSPISGHRSVSWYQQTPGQGLQFLFEYFSETQRNKGNFPGRFSGRQFSNSRSEMNVSTLELGDSALYLCASSLASGDWSEQYFGPGTRLTVT.

Concerning this clonotype: At one end, the junction sequence differs from germline, possibly due to a read error. The rearrangement links TRBV20-1 to TRBJ2-1, with 9 bases lining up with TRBD2. Germline values: CDR1 DFQATT, CDR2 SNEGSKA (reference sequence). The CDR3 is 14 residues long. In DNA form, the CDR3 reads TGCAGTGCTAGGGGCGGGAGGGGACCCGGTGAGCAGTTATTC. Encoded protein: CSARGGRGPGEQLF.